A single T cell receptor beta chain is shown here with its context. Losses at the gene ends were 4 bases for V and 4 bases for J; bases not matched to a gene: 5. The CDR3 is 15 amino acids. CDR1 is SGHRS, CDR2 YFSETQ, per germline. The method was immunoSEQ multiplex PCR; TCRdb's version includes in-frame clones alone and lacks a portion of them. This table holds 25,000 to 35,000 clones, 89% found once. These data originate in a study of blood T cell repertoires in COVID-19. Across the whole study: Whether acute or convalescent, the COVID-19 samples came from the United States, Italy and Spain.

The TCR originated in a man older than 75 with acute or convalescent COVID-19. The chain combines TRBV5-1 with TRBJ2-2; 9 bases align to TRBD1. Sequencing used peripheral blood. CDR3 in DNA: TGCGCCAGCAGCCACAGGGGGCCGGTCACCGGGGAGCTGTTTTTT. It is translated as CASSHRGPVTGELFF.